The clone carrying this T cell receptor beta chain was observed a handful of times. The sample comes from a study of cytomegalovirus exposure and HLA in healthy donors. Study context: Earlier sequencing of approximately 180 million T cells yielded around 100 million unique TCR beta sequences.

Primers for the PCR totalled 60 Vbeta and 13 Jbeta. Only in-frame clones appear in the TCRdb table, and some are missing; sequencing was by immunoSEQ multiplex PCR. The repertoire holds about 170,000 clones, about four fifths seen once, with 1% in the top ten. The junction had 10 bases not matched to a gene; V was cut back by 2 bases and J by 4 bases. This CDR3 comprises 16 residues. The germline gives CDR1 KGHSH, CDR2 LQKENI. The receptor comes from a woman aged 50 to 60 in good health and CMV-seropositive. Sequenced input: PBMCs. J is TRBJ1-1 and V is TRBV18; 7 bases align to TRBD1. CDR3: CASSPDMVGGFTEAFF. As DNA, the CDR3 is TGTGCCAGCTCACCAGATATGGTAGGGGGCTTCACTGAAGCTTTCTTT.